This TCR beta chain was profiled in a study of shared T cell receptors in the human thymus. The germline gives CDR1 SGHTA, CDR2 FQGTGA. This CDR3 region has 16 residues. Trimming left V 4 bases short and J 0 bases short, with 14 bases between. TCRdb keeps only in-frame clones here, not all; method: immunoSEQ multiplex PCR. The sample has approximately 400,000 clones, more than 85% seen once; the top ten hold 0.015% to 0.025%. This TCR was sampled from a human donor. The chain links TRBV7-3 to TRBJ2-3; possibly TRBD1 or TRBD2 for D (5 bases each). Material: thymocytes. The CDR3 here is CASSSPRDGSTDTQYF. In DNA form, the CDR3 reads TGTGCCAGCAGCTCCCCCCGGGACGGTAGCACAGATACGCAGTATTTT.